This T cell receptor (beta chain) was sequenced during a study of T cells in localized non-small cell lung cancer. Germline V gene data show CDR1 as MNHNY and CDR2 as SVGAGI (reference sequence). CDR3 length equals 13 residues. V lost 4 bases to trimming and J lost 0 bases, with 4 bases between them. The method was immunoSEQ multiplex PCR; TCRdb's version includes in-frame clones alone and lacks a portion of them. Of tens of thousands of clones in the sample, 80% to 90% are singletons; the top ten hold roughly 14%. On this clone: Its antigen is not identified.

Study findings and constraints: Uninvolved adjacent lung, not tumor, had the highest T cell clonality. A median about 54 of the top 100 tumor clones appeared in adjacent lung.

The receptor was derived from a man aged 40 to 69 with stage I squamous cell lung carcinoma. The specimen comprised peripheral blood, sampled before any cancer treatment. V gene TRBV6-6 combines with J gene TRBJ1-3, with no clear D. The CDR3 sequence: CASSSSSGNTIYF. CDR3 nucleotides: TGTGCCAGCAGTTCAAGCTCTGGAAACACCATATATTTT.